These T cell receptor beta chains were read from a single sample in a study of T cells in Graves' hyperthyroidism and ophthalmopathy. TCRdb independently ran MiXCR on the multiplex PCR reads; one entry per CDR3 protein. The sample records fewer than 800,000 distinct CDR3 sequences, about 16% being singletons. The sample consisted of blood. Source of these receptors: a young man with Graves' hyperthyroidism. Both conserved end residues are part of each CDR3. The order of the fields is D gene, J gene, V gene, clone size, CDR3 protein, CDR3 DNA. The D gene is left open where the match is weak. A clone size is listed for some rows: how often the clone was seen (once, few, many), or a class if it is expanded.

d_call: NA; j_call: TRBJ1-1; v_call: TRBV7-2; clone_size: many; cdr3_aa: CASSSGPLNTEAFF; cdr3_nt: TGTGCCAGCAGCTCCGGGCCACTGAACACTGAAGCTTTCTTT
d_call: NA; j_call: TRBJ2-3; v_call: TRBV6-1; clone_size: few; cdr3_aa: CASSFMTNRADTQYF; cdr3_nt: TGTGCCAGCAGTTTCATGACAAATCGCGCAGATACGCAGTATTTT
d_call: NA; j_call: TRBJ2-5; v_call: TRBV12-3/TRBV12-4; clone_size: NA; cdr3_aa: CASSSHDNQETQYF; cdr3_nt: TGTGCCAGCAGTTCCCATGACAACCAAGAGACCCAGTACTTC
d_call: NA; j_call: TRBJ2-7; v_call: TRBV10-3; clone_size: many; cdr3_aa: CAISDDQGGYEQYF; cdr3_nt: TGTGCCATCAGTGATGATCAGGGTGGCTACGAGCAGTACTTC
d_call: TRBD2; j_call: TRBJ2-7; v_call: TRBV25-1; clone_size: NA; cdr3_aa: CASPDWLAGYEQYF; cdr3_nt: TGTGCCAGCCCCGATTGGCTAGCGGGCTACGAGCAGTACTTC
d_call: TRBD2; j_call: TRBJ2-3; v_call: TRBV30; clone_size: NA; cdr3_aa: CAWRSGKFYTDTQYF; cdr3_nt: TGTGCCTGGCGCAGCGGGAAATTCTACACAGATACGCAGTATTTT
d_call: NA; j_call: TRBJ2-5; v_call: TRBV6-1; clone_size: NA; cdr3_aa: CASSLLGGPEETQYF; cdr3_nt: TGTGCCAGCAGCCTTCTGGGGGGACCAGAAGAGACCCAGTACTTC
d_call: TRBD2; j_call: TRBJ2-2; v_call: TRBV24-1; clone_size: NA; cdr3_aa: CATSGTSGREANTGELFF; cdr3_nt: TGTGCCACTTCCGGGACTAGCGGGAGGGAGGCGAACACCGGGGAGCTGTTTTTT
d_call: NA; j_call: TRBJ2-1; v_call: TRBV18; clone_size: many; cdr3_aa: CASSPPGRSYNEQFF; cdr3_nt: TGTGCCAGCTCACCACCGGGCAGGTCCTACAATGAGCAGTTCTTC
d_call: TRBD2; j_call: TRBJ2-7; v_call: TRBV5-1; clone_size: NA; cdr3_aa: CASSPGVAGPSYEQYF; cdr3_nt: TGCGCCAGCAGCCCCGGTGTAGCGGGACCCTCTTACGAGCAGTACTTC
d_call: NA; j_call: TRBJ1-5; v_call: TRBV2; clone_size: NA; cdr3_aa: CASSDGGISNQPQHF; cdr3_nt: TGTGCCAGCAGTGATGGGGGAATTAGCAATCAGCCCCAGCATTTT
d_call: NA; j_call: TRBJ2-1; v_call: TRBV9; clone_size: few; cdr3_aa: CASSFRGAGINDEQFF; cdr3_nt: TGTGCCAGCAGCTTCCGTGGGGCGGGAATTAACGATGAGCAGTTCTTC
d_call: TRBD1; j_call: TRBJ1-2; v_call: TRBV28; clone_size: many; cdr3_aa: CASSPIGQGGYGYTF; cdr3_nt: TGTGCCAGCAGTCCAATAGGACAGGGAGGCTATGGCTACACCTTC
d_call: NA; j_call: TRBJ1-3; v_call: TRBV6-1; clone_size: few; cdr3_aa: CASSEALQTGNTIYF; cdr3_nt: TGTGCCAGCAGTGAAGCGCTCCAGACTGGAAACACCATATATTTT
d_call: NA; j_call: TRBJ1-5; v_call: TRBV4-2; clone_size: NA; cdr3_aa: CASSQDLTRGGQPQHF; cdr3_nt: TGTGCCAGCAGCCAAGATCTTACCAGAGGAGGGCAGCCCCAGCATTTT
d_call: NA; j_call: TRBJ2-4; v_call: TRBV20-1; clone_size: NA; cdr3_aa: CSARGLSGQINIQYF; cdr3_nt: TGCAGTGCTCGAGGGCTAAGCGGACAGATAAACATTCAGTACTTC
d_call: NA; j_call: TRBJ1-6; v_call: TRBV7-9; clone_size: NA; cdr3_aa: CASSLLFGSPLHF; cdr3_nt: TGTGCCAGCAGTTTATTATTTGGTTCACCCCTCCACTTT
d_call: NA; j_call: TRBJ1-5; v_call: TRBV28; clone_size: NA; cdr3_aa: CASRSAGPQHF; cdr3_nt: TGTGCCAGCAGGTCGGCGGGGCCCCAGCATTTT
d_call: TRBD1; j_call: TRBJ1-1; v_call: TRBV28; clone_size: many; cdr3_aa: CASTSTGANTEAFF; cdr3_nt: TGTGCCAGCACCTCGACAGGGGCGAACACTGAAGCTTTCTTT
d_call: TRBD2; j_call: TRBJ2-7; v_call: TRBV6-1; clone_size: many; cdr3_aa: CASRPPGGLGSYEQYF; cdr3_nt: TGTGCCAGCAGACCTCCCGGGGGACTAGGCTCCTACGAGCAGTACTTC
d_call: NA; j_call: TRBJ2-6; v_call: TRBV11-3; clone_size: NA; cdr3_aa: CASSLETGVPGANVLTF; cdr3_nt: TGTGCCAGCAGCTTAGAGACGGGCGTTCCTGGGGCCAACGTCCTGACTTTC
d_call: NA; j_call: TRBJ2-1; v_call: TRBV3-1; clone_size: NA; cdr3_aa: CASSQGYPVENYNEQFF; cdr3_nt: TGTGCCAGCAGCCAGGGCTACCCGGTCGAAAACTACAATGAGCAGTTCTTC
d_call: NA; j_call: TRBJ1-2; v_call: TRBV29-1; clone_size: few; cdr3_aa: CSVVLAWDRFYGYTF; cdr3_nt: TGCAGCGTGGTCCTGGCGTGGGACCGTTTTTATGGCTACACCTTC
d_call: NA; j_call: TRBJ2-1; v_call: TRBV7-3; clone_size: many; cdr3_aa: CASSPYRDPYNEQFF; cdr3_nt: TGTGCCAGCAGCCCCTACAGGGATCCCTACAATGAGCAGTTCTTC
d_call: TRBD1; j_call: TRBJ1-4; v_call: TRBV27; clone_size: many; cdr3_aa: CASSLGTGEAAEKLFF; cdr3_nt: TGTGCCAGCAGTCTGGGGACAGGGGAAGCAGCTGAAAAACTGTTTTTT
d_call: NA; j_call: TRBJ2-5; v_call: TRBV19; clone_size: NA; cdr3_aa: CASSTFAYQETQYF; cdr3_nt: TGTGCCAGTAGTACCTTCGCGTACCAAGAGACCCAGTACTTC
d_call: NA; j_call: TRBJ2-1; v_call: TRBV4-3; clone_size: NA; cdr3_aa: CASSHSRGGGNEQFF; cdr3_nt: TGCGCCAGCAGCCACTCGAGGGGGGGCGGCAATGAGCAGTTCTTC
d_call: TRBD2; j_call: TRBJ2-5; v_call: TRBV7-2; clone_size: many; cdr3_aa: CASSSSGREETQYF; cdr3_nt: TGTGCCAGCAGCAGTAGCGGGAGGGAGGAGACCCAGTACTTC
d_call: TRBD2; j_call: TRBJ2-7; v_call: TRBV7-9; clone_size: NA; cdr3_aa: CASSLGPPLAGGHEQYF; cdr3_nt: TGTGCCAGCAGCTTAGGCCCACCGCTAGCGGGAGGCCACGAGCAGTACTTC
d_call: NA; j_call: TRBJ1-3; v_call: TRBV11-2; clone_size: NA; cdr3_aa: CASSPPIAGNTIYF; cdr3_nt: TGTGCCAGCAGCCCCCCAATAGCCGGAAACACCATATATTTT
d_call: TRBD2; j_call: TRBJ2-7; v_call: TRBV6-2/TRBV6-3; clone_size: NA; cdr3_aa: CASSKRLAGGPFHEQYF; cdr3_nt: TGTGCCAGCAGCAAAAGACTAGCGGGAGGGCCTTTCCACGAGCAGTACTTC
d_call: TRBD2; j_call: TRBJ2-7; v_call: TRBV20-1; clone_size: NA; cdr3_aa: CSARDLAGGAYEQYF; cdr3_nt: TGCAGTGCTAGAGATCTGGCGGGGGGGGCCTACGAGCAGTACTTC
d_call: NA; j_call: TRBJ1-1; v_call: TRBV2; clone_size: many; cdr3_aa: CASRPGPTNTEAFF; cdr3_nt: TGTGCCAGCAGGCCTGGACCGACGAACACTGAAGCTTTCTTT
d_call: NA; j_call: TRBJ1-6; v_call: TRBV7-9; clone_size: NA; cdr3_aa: CASSPLGGGHNSPLHF; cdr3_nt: TGTGCCAGCAGCCCCCTCGGCGGGGGGCATAATTCACCCCTCCACTTT
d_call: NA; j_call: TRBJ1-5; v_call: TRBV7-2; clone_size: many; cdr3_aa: CASSPGPNSNQPQHF; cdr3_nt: TGTGCCAGCAGTCCCGGGCCAAATAGCAATCAGCCCCAGCATTTT
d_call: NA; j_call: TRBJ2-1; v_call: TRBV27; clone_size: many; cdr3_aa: CASSTSDSGDSSYNEQFF; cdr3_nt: TGTGCCAGCAGTACGTCCGACAGCGGGGACAGCTCCTACAATGAGCAGTTCTTC
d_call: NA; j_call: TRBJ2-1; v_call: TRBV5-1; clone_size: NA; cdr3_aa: CASSLDNSNEQFF; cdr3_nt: TGCGCCAGCAGCTTGGACAACTCCAATGAGCAGTTCTTC
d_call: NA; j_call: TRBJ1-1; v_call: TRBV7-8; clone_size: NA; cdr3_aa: CASSFSLVGNTEAFF; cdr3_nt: TGTGCCAGCAGCTTTTCCCTGGTTGGGAACACTGAAGCTTTCTTT
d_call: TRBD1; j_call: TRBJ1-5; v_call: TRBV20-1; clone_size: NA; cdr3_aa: CSAGRQGNQPQHF; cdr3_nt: TGCAGTGCTGGAAGACAGGGGAATCAGCCCCAGCATTTT
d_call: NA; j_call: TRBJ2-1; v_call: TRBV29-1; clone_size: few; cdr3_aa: CSVLSVLGNEQFF; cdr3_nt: TGCAGCGTTCTGAGTGTCCTGGGGAATGAGCAGTTCTTC
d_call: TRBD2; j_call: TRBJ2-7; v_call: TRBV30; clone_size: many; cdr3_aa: CAWSVQLAGGSEQYF; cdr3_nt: TGTGCCTGGAGTGTACAGTTAGCGGGAGGATCCGAGCAGTACTTC
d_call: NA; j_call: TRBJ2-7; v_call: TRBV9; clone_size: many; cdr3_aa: CASSVTGSSYEQYF; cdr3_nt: TGTGCCAGCAGCGTAACCGGGAGTAGCTACGAGCAGTACTTC
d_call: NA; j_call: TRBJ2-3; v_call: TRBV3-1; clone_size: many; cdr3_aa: CASSQFYNTDTQYF; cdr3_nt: TGTGCCAGCAGCCAATTCTACAACACAGATACGCAGTATTTT
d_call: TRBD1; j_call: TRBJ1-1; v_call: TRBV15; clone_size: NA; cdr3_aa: CATSPTGHEAFF; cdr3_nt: TGTGCCACCAGTCCGACAGGGCATGAAGCTTTCTTT
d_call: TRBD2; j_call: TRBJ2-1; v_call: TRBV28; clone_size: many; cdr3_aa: CASSSQREGPHNEQFF; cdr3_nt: TGTGCCAGCAGTTCTCAGCGGGAGGGCCCCCACAATGAGCAGTTCTTC
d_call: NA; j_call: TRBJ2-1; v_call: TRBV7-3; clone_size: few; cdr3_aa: CASSPRDRDSTYNEQFF; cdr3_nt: TGTGCCAGCAGCCCACGAGACAGGGACTCAACCTACAATGAGCAGTTCTTC
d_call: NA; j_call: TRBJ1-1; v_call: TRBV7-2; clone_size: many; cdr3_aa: CASSPLGYTEAFF; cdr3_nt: TGTGCCAGCAGCCCTCTGGGGTACACTGAAGCTTTCTTT
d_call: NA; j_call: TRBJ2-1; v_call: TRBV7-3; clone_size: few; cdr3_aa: CASSASPGRYEQFF; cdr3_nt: TGTGCCAGCAGCGCATCTCCGGGCCGCTATGAGCAGTTCTTC
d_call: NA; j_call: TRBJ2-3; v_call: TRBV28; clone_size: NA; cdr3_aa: CASRPGTTDTQYF; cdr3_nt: TGTGCCAGCAGGCCTGGGACCACAGATACGCAGTATTTT
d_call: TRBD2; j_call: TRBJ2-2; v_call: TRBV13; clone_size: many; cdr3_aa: CASSLEASGRGNTGELFF; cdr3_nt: TGTGCCAGCAGCTTAGAAGCTAGCGGGAGAGGTAACACCGGGGAGCTGTTTTTT
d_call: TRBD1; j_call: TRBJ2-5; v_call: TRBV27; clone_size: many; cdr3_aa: CASSSRTGWETQYF; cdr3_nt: TGTGCCAGCAGTTCCCGGACAGGGTGGGAGACCCAGTACTTC
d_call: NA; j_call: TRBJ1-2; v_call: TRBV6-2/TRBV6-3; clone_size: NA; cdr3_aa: CASTPWGSPPRGGDGYTF; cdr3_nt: TGTGCCAGCACACCCTGGGGGAGCCCACCCCGGGGGGGGGATGGCTACACCTTC
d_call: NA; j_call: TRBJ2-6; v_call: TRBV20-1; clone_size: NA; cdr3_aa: CSANSGANVLTF; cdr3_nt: TGCAGTGCTAACTCTGGGGCCAACGTCCTGACTTTC
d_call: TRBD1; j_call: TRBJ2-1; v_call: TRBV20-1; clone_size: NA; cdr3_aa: CSTPLPGQGSYNEQFF; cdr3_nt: TGCAGTACCCCCCTTCCGGGACAGGGCTCCTACAATGAGCAGTTCTTC
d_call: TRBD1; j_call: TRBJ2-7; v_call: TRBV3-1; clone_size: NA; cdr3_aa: CASSQDYGQGPYEQYF; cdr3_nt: TGTGCCAGCAGCCAAGATTACGGACAGGGTCCCTACGAGCAGTACTTC
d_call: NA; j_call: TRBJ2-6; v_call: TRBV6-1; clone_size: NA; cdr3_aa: CASTFDNSGANVLTF; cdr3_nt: TGTGCCAGCACCTTCGACAACTCTGGGGCCAACGTCCTGACTTTC
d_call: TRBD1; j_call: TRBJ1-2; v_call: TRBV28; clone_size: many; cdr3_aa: CASSYAGQGRTKGYTF; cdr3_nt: TGTGCCAGCAGTTACGCGGGACAGGGACGGACAAAGGGCTACACCTTC
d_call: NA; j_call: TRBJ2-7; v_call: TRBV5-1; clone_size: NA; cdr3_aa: CASSLTGTSDSEQYF; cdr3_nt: TGCGCCAGCAGTTTGACTGGGACAAGCGATTCCGAGCAGTACTTC
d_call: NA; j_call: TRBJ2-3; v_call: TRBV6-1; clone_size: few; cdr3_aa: CASISRQVAITDTQYF; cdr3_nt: TGTGCCAGCATTTCCCGACAGGTCGCTATCACAGATACGCAGTATTTT